Listed below are T cell receptor beta chains from one sample, sequenced in a study of T cell responses to AZD1222 COVID-19 vaccine. This table comes from immunoSEQ multiplex PCR, and its TCRdb copy is limited to in-frame clones, with some not included. The sample lists some 120,000 clones, 85% to 95% seen once, with just under 3% in the top ten. The source was peripheral blood, collected on day 0 of AZD1222 vaccination. All receptors derive from an adult in good health. Each CDR3 is given with its conserved first and last residue. The D gene is left open where the match is weak. A row's size may be missing; if present it is once, few, many or a size class.

TRBV19	-	TRBJ2-6	-	TGTGCCAGTACCCCAACCTGGAGTTCTGGGGCCAACGTCCTGACTTTC	CASTPTWSSGANVLTF
TRBV10-3	-	TRBJ2-1	-	TGTGCCATCATGGGCGTCGATGAGCAGTTCTTC	CAIMGVDEQFF
TRBV28	-	TRBJ2-7	-	TGTGCCAGCAGTTACAGGGGGGGTACCTACGAGCAGTACTTC	CASSYRGGTYEQYF
TRBV3-1/TRBV3-2	-	TRBJ2-1	once	TGTGCCAGCAGCCATTCTTCGGTGGGTGAGCAGTTCTTC	CASSHSSVGEQFF
TRBV6-6	-	TRBJ1-2	-	TGTGCCAGCAGCGACGCTGTGAGGAACTATGGCTACACCTTC	CASSDAVRNYGYTF
TRBV6-5	-	TRBJ1-2	-	TGTGCCAGCAGTTACTCCGGTGTCGGCTACACCTTC	CASSYSGVGYTF
TRBV4-1	TRBD2	TRBJ2-7	once	TGCGCCAGCAGCCAGGAAGCACTAGCGGGCCGGAGCTCCTACGAGCAGTACTTC	CASSQEALAGRSSYEQYF
TRBV6-5	-	TRBJ1-6	-	TGTGCCAGCAGTTACGCACCCTCTTCGAGTTCACCCCTCCACTTT	CASSYAPSSSSPLHF
TRBV10-3	-	TRBJ2-6	-	TGTGCCACCAAAACAGGGCTCTCTGGGGCCAACGTCCTGACTTTC	CATKTGLSGANVLTF
TRBV30	-	TRBJ1-2	-	TGTGCCTGGAGTATCAGCTATGGCTACACCTTC	CAWSISYGYTF
TRBV7-3	TRBD2	TRBJ2-3	-	TGTGCCAGCAGCTTACTGGGCGGGAGGGCCTCGGATACGCAGTATTTT	CASSLLGGRASDTQYF
TRBV14	TRBD2	TRBJ2-3	-	TGTGCCAGCAGCCAAGATCAGGGACTAGCGGGAGGGCCAGATACGCAGTATTTT	CASSQDQGLAGGPDTQYF
TRBV19	-	TRBJ1-1	-	TGTGCCAGTAGTCCAGGTGTTGAAGCTTTCTTT	CASSPGVEAFF
TRBV5-4	-	TRBJ1-4	-	TGTGCCAGCAGCCGAACGACGGCAACTAATGAAAAACTGTTTTTT	CASSRTTATNEKLFF
TRBV2	-	TRBJ1-3	-	TGTGCCACCCGGTCCGAATGGAGAGGAAACACCATATATTTT	CATRSEWRGNTIYF
TRBV2	-	TRBJ2-5	-	TGTGCCAGCAGTCCCAGGGGCCAGGTTCAAGAGACCCAGTACTTC	CASSPRGQVQETQYF
TRBV11-3	TRBD2	TRBJ2-1	-	TGTGCCAGCAGCTCAGCGGGAATTGGGAATGAGCAGTTCTTC	CASSSAGIGNEQFF
TRBV11-2	-	TRBJ1-2	-	TGTGCCAGCAGCTTCAAGGGAGACTATGGCTACACCTTC	CASSFKGDYGYTF
TRBV7-9	-	TRBJ2-6	-	TGTGCCAGCAGCTCACCCATAAGGGCTGGGGCCAACGTCCTGACTTTC	CASSSPIRAGANVLTF
TRBV27	TRBD2	TRBJ2-5	-	TGTGCCAGCAGTTCGGGACTAGCCTCCCAAGAGACCCAGTACTTC	CASSSGLASQETQYF
TRBV5-1	-	TRBJ1-4	-	TGCGCCAGCAGCTTGGAGGGCCAGGGGCACGAAAAACTGTTTTTT	CASSLEGQGHEKLFF
TRBV5-6	-	TRBJ1-6	-	TGTGCCAGCAGCTTCGACGAGCCGTCCAGAGGATCACCCCTCCACTTT	CASSFDEPSRGSPLHF
TRBV3-1/TRBV3-2	-	TRBJ2-1	-	TGTGCCAGCAGTCACCACCCAGCTAGGGATGAGCAGTTCTTC	CASSHHPARDEQFF
TRBV3-1/TRBV3-2	TRBD1	TRBJ1-4	-	TGTGCCAGCAGCCTGACAGGGAGGTCAACTAATGAAAAACTGTTTTTT	CASSLTGRSTNEKLFF
TRBV18	-	TRBJ2-1	-	TGTGCCAGCTCACCACGAGATCCGGGGGTTGGTGAGCAGTTCTTC	CASSPRDPGVGEQFF
TRBV25-1	-	TRBJ1-5	-	TGTGCCAGCAGTGGGTCGGACGGGGGGAGTCAGCCCCAGCATTTT	CASSGSDGGSQPQHF
TRBV3-1/TRBV3-2	-	TRBJ1-1	-	TGTGCCAGCAGCCTGGAGGGAAACACTGAAGCTTTCTTT	CASSLEGNTEAFF
TRBV5-4	TRBD2	TRBJ2-3	-	TGTGCCAGCAGCATTGGACTAGCGGGAGATGATACGCAGTATTTT	CASSIGLAGDDTQYF
TRBV5-1	-	TRBJ1-2	-	TGCGCCAGCAGCCTCGCCGGGACCAGCCTTGCTAACTATGGCTACACCTTC	CASSLAGTSLANYGYTF
TRBV7-9	-	TRBJ1-1	-	TGTGCCAGCAGGAGAACAGGGTACACTGAAGCTTTCTTT	CASRRTGYTEAFF
TRBV23-1	-	TRBJ2-7	-	TGCGCCAGCAGTCAATCCGCGCCCAGGGTAATTGGTCTCTGCGAGCAGTACTTC	CASSQSAPRVIGLCEQYF
TRBV4-1	-	TRBJ2-3	-	TGCGCCAGCAGCCAACAGGGATGGGACACAGATACGCAGTATTTT	CASSQQGWDTDTQYF
TRBV5-1	-	TRBJ2-2	once	TGCGCCAGCAGCTTTTCATCAGGGAACGCCGGGGAGCTGTTTTTT	CASSFSSGNAGELFF
TRBV19	-	TRBJ1-3	once	TGTGCCAGTAGTCCCATTGGGGAAGTCTCTGGAAACACCATATATTTT	CASSPIGEVSGNTIYF
TRBV28	-	TRBJ1-4	-	TGTGCCAGCAGTCCCCCGGCCCGTGAAAAACTGTTTTTT	CASSPPAREKLFF
TRBV5-6	-	TRBJ2-7	-	TGTGCCAGCAGCTTGAGGGGACGGATATACGAGCAGTACTTC	CASSLRGRIYEQYF
TRBV5-1	TRBD1	TRBJ1-5	-	TGCGCCAGCAGCGTTGACAGGGGAGGTCAGCCCCAGCATTTT	CASSVDRGGQPQHF
TRBV7-9	TRBD1	TRBJ1-5	-	TGTGCCAGCAGCCACGGACAGGGCCTAACTAGCAATCAGCCCCAGCATTTT	CASSHGQGLTSNQPQHF
TRBV28	TRBD1	TRBJ1-1	-	TGTGCCAGCTCAACGACAGGGCGGGGAAGCACTGAAGCTTTCTTT	CASSTTGRGSTEAFF
TRBV19	-	TRBJ1-5	-	TGTGCCAGTAGTCACAGTGGAGCTGGTCAGCCCCAGCATTTT	CASSHSGAGQPQHF
TRBV19	-	TRBJ2-7	-	TGTGCCAGTAGTATCGGGTACGAGCAGTACTTC	CASSIGYEQYF
TRBV27	-	TRBJ1-2	-	TGTGCCAGCAGCTGGGGAGGGGACGGCTATGGCTACACCTTC	CASSWGGDGYGYTF
TRBV19	-	TRBJ1-2	once	TGTGCCAGTAGTCCCCCGGAGGGAGTGGATGGCTACACCTTC	CASSPPEGVDGYTF
TRBV4-2	-	TRBJ2-6	once	TGTGCCAGCAGACTCGACGACAGCTCTGGGGCCAACGTCCTGACTTTC	CASRLDDSSGANVLTF
TRBV5-5	-	TRBJ1-1	-	TGTGCCAGCAGCCAAGAACCCCCCGAGGAAGCTTTCTTT	CASSQEPPEEAFF